This TCR beta chain was documented in a study of shared clonotypes between healthy human individuals. Study-wide points: A reduction in generation probabilities was seen for non-shared clonotypes relative to those shared by all four donors. Shared across a few donors were around 4.7% of the naive CD4 clonotypes.

This CDR3 has 14 amino acids. V lost 1 base and J lost 4, with 11 bases in between. In germline, CDR1 is SGHRS, CDR2 YFSETQ. This clone occurred once. Its antigen remains unknown. This table comes from immunoSEQ multiplex PCR, and its TCRdb copy is limited to in-frame clones, with some not included. This sample has about 2.4 million clones, with roughly 92% found just once. Researchers partitioned CD4+ cells into CD45RA+ naive and CD45RA-negative memory subsets. The sequence was collected from a man between 18 and 35 years old in good health. Sequencing input: naive CD4+ T cells sorted from blood. The subset denotes: CD45RA+ positively selected. The chain combines TRBV5-1 with TRBJ2-5; unclear D gene. Here the CDR3 DNA reads TGCGCCAGCAGCTTGTTTGTTCTCCCAGAGACCCAGTACTTC. Translating gives CASSLFVLPETQYF.